The 20 T cell receptor beta chains presented below share a single source sample, sequenced in a study of cytomegalovirus exposure and HLA in healthy donors. In the PCR, 60 Vbeta and 13 Jbeta primers were used. Assay used: immunoSEQ multiplex PCR; TCRdb lists only in-frame clones, some missing. The sample has more than 95,000 clones; roughly 80% are singletons. Sample: PBMCs. The receptors originated from a young man in good health and CMV-seronegative.

This clone occurred a few times. This CDR3 reads CASSIPRTGGDYTGELFF. The CDR3 DNA follows: TGTGCCAGTAGTATCCCCCGGACAGGGGGCGATTACACCGGGGAGCTGTTTTTT. The gene calls are TRBV19 and TRBJ2-2; TRBD1 matches 11 bases. V lost 3 bases and J lost 3; bases outside the gene matches: 9. The CDR3 has 18 residues. Germline assignment: CDR1 LNHDA and CDR2 SQIVND (reference sequence).

This clone was seen once. This chain links TRBV28 with TRBJ1-5; D may be TRBD1 (6 bases). Germline lookup yields CDR1 MDHEN and CDR2 SYDVKM. V lost 5 bases and J 6 bases, leaving 17 bases between the germline ends. There are 15 residues in the CDR3. CDR3: CASSPRAGASQPQHF. CDR3 sequence (DNA): TGTGCCAGCAGTCCCCGGGCAGGGGCGAGTCAGCCCCAGCATTTT.

The V call is TRBV5-6, the J call TRBJ1-4; 8 bases are shared with TRBD1. The V gene's germline CDR1 is SGHDT and CDR2 YYEEEE. V lost 4 bases to trimming and J lost 7 bases; unmatched junction nucleotides: 21. The CDR3 runs 19 residues. CDR3 loop: CASSGGTGTGQLRGEKLFF. CDR3 coding DNA: TGTGCCAGCAGCGGGGGGACCGGGACAGGTCAGCTAAGGGGTGAAAAACTGTTTTTT.

The chain recombines TRBV4-3 with TRBJ2-3, with D perhaps matching TRBD1 (6 bases). The CDR3 sequence is 14 residues long. From germline, CDR1 is LGHNA and CDR2 YSLEER. Trimming cost V 4 bases and J 1 base, with 9 bases left between them. CDR3: CASSPRTGTDTQYF. CDR3 DNA sequence: TGCGCCAGCAGCCCTCGGACAGGCACAGATACGCAGTATTTT.

This clone was observed once. DNA of the CDR3: TGCGCCAGCAGCCAAGATCTGACGACGGGTAACCCCGAGCAGTACTTC. It is translated as CASSQDLTTGNPEQYF. The chain uses TRBV4-1 and TRBJ2-7; no reliable D call. This CDR3 spans 16 amino acids. Germline V lookup: CDR1 MGHRA, CDR2 YSYEKL. V dropped 0 bases and J dropped 6 bases, with 18 bases sitting between them.

The J gene is TRBJ2-2, the V gene TRBV30; 8 nucleotides agree with TRBD2. The CDR3 is 13 residues long. V was clipped by 3 bases and J by 5 bases; unmatched bases: 2. Per the germline V gene, CDR1 is GTSNPN and CDR2 is SVGIG (reference sequence). The CDR3 DNA is TGTGCCTGGAGGCCGGGGGGGACCGGGGAGCTGTTTTTT. This translates into CAWRPGGTGELFF.

The chain combines TRBV27 with TRBJ1-1; D is possibly TRBD1 (5 bases). Trimming removed 5 bases at V and 2 bases at J, with 9 bases between. This CDR3 has 13 amino acids. The germline V gene encodes CDR1 MNHEY and CDR2 SMNVEV (reference sequence). CDR3 in amino acids: CASSRTGNTEAFF. In DNA, the CDR3 is TGTGCCAGCAGTAGAACAGGAAACACTGAAGCTTTCTTT.

The table lists this clone with a few counts. The V and J genes are TRBV9 and TRBJ2-1, with TRBD2 identical over 8 bases. CDR3 length: 16 amino acids. The V and J ends lost 0 bases and 5 bases, in that order; junction bases with no gene match: 7. In germline, CDR1 is SGDLS, CDR2 YYNGEE. CDR3 sequence reads: CASSVAVTSADNEQFF. CDR3 in DNA: TGTGCCAGCAGCGTAGCTGTGACTAGCGCGGACAATGAGCAGTTCTTC. The full variable domain, in which reference TRBV9 and TRBJ2-1 provide the parts outside the CDR3, is DSGVTQTPKHLITATGQRVTLRCSPRSGDLSVYWYQQSLDQGLQFLIQYYNGEERAKGNILERFSAQQFPDLHSELNLSSLELGDSALYFCASSVAVTSADNEQFFGPGTRLTVL.

The V gene is TRBV28, the J gene TRBJ1-3, with D perhaps TRBD1 (5 bases). Trimming pared 7 bases from V and 4 bases from J, leaving 17 bases between. The CDR3 length is 15 residues. Germline values: CDR1 MDHEN, CDR2 SYDVKM. In DNA, the CDR3 is TGTGCCAGCACTTTCTCCAGGGTAGGGGGAAACACCATATATTTT. Amino acid sequence: CASTFSRVGGNTIYF.

The V gene is TRBV27, the J gene TRBJ2-5, with TRBD2 as a possible D gene (6 bases). The CDR3 has 15 amino acids. CDR1 and CDR2 from the germline V gene are MNHEY and SMNVEV (reference sequence). The V end was cut by 4 bases, the J end by 7 bases, with 19 bases between. The CDR3: CASSSRVAEIWTQYF. The CDR3 nucleotides are TGTGCCAGCAGTTCCCGGGTAGCGGAGATATGGACCCAGTACTTC.

The V call is TRBV29-1, the J call TRBJ2-7, with 12 bases lining up with TRBD2. Per germline, CDR1 SQVTM and CDR2 ANQGSEA. The CDR3 spans 13 residues. V was clipped by 7 bases and J by 4 bases; unmatched bases: 5. CDR3 in DNA: TGCAGCGCCGAGACTAGCGGGGGATACGAGCAGTACTTC. This sequence encodes CSAETSGGYEQYF.

The chain joins TRBV10-3 to TRBJ2-7, with TRBD1 matching over 9 bases. Germline V gene lookup returns CDR1 ENHRY and CDR2 SYGVKD. The V gene end was trimmed by 3 bases and the J gene end by 6 bases; junction bases not matched to a gene: 9. The CDR3 runs to 15 residues. This CDR3 is CAISDPLGTGLEQYF. Written as DNA, the CDR3 is TGTGCCATCAGTGACCCTTTGGGGACAGGGCTCGAGCAGTACTTC.

The chain couples TRBV18 to TRBJ1-5; 9 bases fit TRBD1. Germline V gene lookup returns CDR1 KGHSH and CDR2 LQKENI. CDR3 length: 15 residues. After removal of 4 bases from V and 4 bases from J, the junction contained 5 bases not matched to a gene. CDR3 nucleotides: TGTGCCAGCTCACTCCGACAGGGGGATAATCAGCCCCAGCATTTT. Protein product: CASSLRQGDNQPQHF.

The V and J genes are TRBV5-1 and TRBJ1-1; D possibly corresponds to TRBD1 (5 bases). The germline V and J ends were trimmed by 3 bases and 4 bases, with 13 bases remaining between them. Germline-derived CDR1 and CDR2 are SGHRS and YFSETQ. CDR3 length: 14 amino acids. The CDR3 reads CASSSGGWRTEAFF. CDR3 sequence (DNA): TGCGCCAGCAGCTCCGGGGGATGGCGCACTGAAGCTTTCTTT.

The V gene is TRBV18, the J gene TRBJ1-1; a weak D match, TRBD1 (5 bases). Trimming pared 8 bases from V and 3 bases from J, leaving 16 bases between. This CDR3 has 14 amino acids. Germline values: CDR1 KGHSH, CDR2 LQKENI. For the CDR3, the DNA is TGTGCCAGCGCCCGGCAGGGTTCGGACACTGAAGCTTTCTTT. Amino acids: CASARQGSDTEAFF.

This chain joins TRBV30 and TRBJ2-7, with 11 bases fitting TRBD1. Trimming took 7 bases from V and 3 from J; bases not matched to a gene: 5. Germline V gene data show CDR1 as GTSNPN and CDR2 as SVGIG (reference sequence). This CDR3 has 13 amino acids. CDR3 region: CASRTGGIYEQYF. The CDR3 DNA reads as TGTGCCTCCCGGACAGGGGGCATCTACGAGCAGTACTTC.

This chain connects TRBV10-3 to TRBJ2-1, with 9 bases identical to TRBD1. Germline CDR1 and CDR2: ENHRY and SYGVKD. V shed 7 bases and J 10 bases; nucleotides not matched to a gene: 5. The CDR3 extends over 12 amino acids. As DNA, the CDR3 is TGTGCCATCACCGGGACAGGGAACGAGCAGTTCTTC. It translates to CAITGTGNEQFF.

This chain connects TRBV29-1 to TRBJ2-3, with D hard to call. Trimming pared 6 bases from V and 0 bases from J, leaving 4 bases between. The germline CDR1 and CDR2 sequences are SQVTM and ANQGSEA. The CDR3 consists of 11 residues. CDR3 in amino acids: CSVTSTDTQYF. DNA for the CDR3: TGCAGCGTAACTAGCACAGATACGCAGTATTTT.

The J gene is TRBJ1-5, the V gene TRBV10-3; D gene uncertain. Germline V gene lookup returns CDR1 ENHRY and CDR2 SYGVKD. This CDR3 spans 14 amino acids. V lost 6 bases, J lost 0 bases, and 9 bases lay in between. CDR3 bases: TGTGCCATCAGCAACGGTGATAGCAATCAGCCCCAGCATTTT. It yields the protein CAISNGDSNQPQHF.

The V gene is TRBV14, the J gene TRBJ1-3, with no clear D. The germline V and J ends were trimmed by 1 base and 4 bases, with 11 bases remaining between them. Germline assignment: CDR1 SGHDN and CDR2 FVKESK. The CDR3 is made up of 15 amino acids. CDR3 nucleotide sequence: TGTGCCAGCAGCCAAGTCACAGCTGGAGGAAACACCATATATTTT. The encoded protein is CASSQVTAGGNTIYF.